This TCR beta chain was captured by sequencing in a study of identifying expanded T cells in peripheral blood. Collection occurred without any documented infections or immune events in donors. This clone occurred a few times. Its antigen is unidentified. Sequenced by immunoSEQ multiplex PCR; TCRdb stores in-frame clones only, minus some. Among about 85,000 clones listed, about 88% were seen once. Points from the study as a whole: Clone count variance between roughly 2-week samples rose with total template count. Differentially abundant clones: around 1.2 between replicates, 16.4 at 2 to 3 weeks, 19 at four.

Germline V gene data show CDR1 as SEHNR and CDR2 as FQNEAQ (reference sequence). Trimming left V 3 bases short and J 4 bases short, with 10 bases between. The CDR3 has 14 residues. The V and J genes are TRBV7-9 and TRBJ1-5, with D tentatively TRBD1 (5 bases). Source material: blood. The origin of this receptor is a person between 18 and 75 years old in good health. In nucleotides, the CDR3 is TGTGCCAGCAGCTTCCCGGGGGAAAATCAGCCCCAGCATTTT. Its translation is CASSFPGENQPQHF.